The 3 T cell receptor beta chains reported below all come from one sample, sequenced in a study of T cell changes during pregnancy in multiple sclerosis (dated by TCRdb to between 2019 and 2020). The library was made by the immunoSEQ multiplex PCR assay. TCRdb carries this immuneACCESS record with in-frame sequences only. Its versions omit some clonotypes, under half of them owing to an unresolved V gene in the studies checked, with the rest unexplained. Recorded for this sample are 90,000 to 120,000 clones; under 95% of them occurred a single time. Of the sample, 0.78% falls within the top ten clones. The sample here was peripheral blood, taken in the third trimester of pregnancy. Receptor source: a female donor in good health, enrolled as a control in a pregnancy study.

V usage is TRBV13 and J usage is TRBJ2-2; 10 nucleotides line up with TRBD1. The CDR3 is 15 residues long. V lost 4 bases and J lost 6; bases outside the gene matches: 5. Germline CDR1 PRHDT, CDR2 FYEKMQ (reference sequence). The CDR3 loop is CASSSGDRGAGELFF. CDR3 sequence (DNA): TGTGCCAGCAGCTCCGGGGACAGGGGCGCCGGGGAGCTGTTTTTT.

This clone was seen a handful of times. The gene calls are TRBV7-3 and TRBJ2-2; the match to TRBD1 covers 8 bases. CDR3 length: 15 residues. Unmatched junction bases numbered 0, after V lost 2 bases and J lost 1 base. CDR1 is SGHTA and CDR2 is FQGTGA in the germline V gene. The CDR3 loop is CASSLGTGNTGELFF. The CDR3 coding sequence is TGTGCCAGCAGCTTAGGGACAGGGAACACCGGGGAGCTGTTTTTT.

The gene calls are TRBV11-2 and TRBJ2-7; TRBD2 matches at 11 bases. Germline loops: CDR1 SGHAT, CDR2 FQNNGV. J lost 2 bases, V lost 5 bases, and 2 bases had no gene match. This CDR3 region has 14 residues. The CDR3: CASSLAGGTYEQYF. The DNA of the CDR3 is TGTGCCAGCAGCCTAGCGGGGGGCACCTACGAGCAGTACTTC. Variable domain in full (rest from reference TRBV11-2 and TRBJ2-7): EAGVAQSPRYKIIEKRQSVAFWCNPISGHATLYWYQQILGQGPKLLIQFQNNGVVDDSQLPKDRFSAERLKGVDSTLKIQPAKLEDSAVYLCASSLAGGTYEQYFGPGTRLTVT.